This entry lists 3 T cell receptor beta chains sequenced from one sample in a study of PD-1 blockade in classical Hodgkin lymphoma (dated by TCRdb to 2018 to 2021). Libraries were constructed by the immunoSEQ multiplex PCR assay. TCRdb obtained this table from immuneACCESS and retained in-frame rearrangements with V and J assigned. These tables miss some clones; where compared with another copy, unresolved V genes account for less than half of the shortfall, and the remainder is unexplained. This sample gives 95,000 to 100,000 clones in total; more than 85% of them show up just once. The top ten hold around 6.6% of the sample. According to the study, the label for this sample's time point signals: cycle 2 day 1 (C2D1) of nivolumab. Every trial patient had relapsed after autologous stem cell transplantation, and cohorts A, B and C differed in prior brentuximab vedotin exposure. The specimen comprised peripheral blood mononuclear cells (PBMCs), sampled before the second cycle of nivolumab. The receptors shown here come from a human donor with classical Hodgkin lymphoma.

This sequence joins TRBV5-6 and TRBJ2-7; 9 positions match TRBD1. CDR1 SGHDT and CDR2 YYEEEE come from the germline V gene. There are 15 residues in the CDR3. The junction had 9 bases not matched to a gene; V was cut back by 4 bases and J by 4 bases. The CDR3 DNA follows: TGTGCCAGCAGCCCGGACAGGGGACCTTTTTACGAGCAGTACTTC. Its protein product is CASSPDRGPFYEQYF. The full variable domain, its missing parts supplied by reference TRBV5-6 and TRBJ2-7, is DAGVTQSPTHLIKTRGQQVTLRCSPKSGHDTVSWYQQALGQGPQFIFQYYEEEERQRGNFPDRFSGHQFPNYSSELNVNALLLGDSALYLCASSPDRGPFYEQYFGPGTRLTVT.

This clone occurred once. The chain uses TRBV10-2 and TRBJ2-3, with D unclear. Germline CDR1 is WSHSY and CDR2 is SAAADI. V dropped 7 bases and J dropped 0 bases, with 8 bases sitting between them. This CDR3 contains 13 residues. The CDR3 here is CASNPPSTDTQYF. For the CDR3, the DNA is TGCGCCAGCAATCCCCCTAGCACAGATACGCAGTATTTT.

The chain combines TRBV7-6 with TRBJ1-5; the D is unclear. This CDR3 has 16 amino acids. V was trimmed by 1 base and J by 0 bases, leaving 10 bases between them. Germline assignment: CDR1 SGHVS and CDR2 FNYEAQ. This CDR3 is CASSLGGRFSNQPQHF. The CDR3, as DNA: TGTGCCAGCAGCTTAGGTGGCCGGTTTAGCAATCAGCCCCAGCATTTT.